This entry lists 18 T cell receptor beta chains sequenced from one sample in a study of blood T cell repertoires in COVID-19. Using immunoSEQ multiplex PCR, the repertoire was profiled, and TCRdb retains in-frame clones only, with some absent. The sample includes some 120,000 clones, roughly 80% of them seen just once. The sample comprised peripheral blood. These receptors originate from a man aged 70 or older with acute or convalescent COVID-19.

This rearrangement joins TRBV2 to TRBJ1-6, with 9 bases aligning to TRBD1. Germline values: CDR1 SNHLY, CDR2 FYNNEI. J was trimmed by 9 bases and V by 5 bases; bases with no gene match: 8. The CDR3 has 15 residues. In DNA form, the CDR3 reads TGTGCCAGCAGTCTTACTACAGGGGGCGGTTCACCCCTCCACTTT. It translates to CASSLTTGGGSPLHF.

The genes are TRBV7-2 and TRBJ2-3; 13 positions agree with TRBD2. The CDR3 spans 18 residues. Germline assignment: CDR1 SGHTA and CDR2 FQGNSA. J was trimmed by 3 bases and V by 4 bases; bases with no gene match: 10. CDR3 sequence reads: CASSSRRGTSGVTDTQYF. CDR3 bases: TGTGCCAGCAGCTCGCGTAGGGGGACTAGCGGGGTTACAGATACGCAGTATTTT.

In this sample, this clone turned up a few times. The J gene is TRBJ1-1, the V gene TRBV30; no clear D gene. V was trimmed by 2 bases and J by 7 bases, leaving 11 bases between them. This CDR3 comprises 12 residues. From germline, CDR1 is GTSNPN and CDR2 SVGIG (reference sequence). CDR3 coding DNA: TGTGCCTGGAGTCGGCGGCGGTTTGAAGCTTTCTTT. As protein: CAWSRRRFEAFF.

V usage is TRBV28 and J usage is TRBJ1-4; D remains ambiguous. Trimming shortened V by 6 bases and J by 0 bases, and 14 bases separated the two germline ends. Germline CDR1 MDHEN, CDR2 SYDVKM. The CDR3 extends over 16 amino acids. DNA for the CDR3: TGTGCCAGCAGAAAGGGAGGTGGGGCAACTAATGAAAAACTGTTTTTT. It codes for CASRKGGGATNEKLFF.

A remark on this clone: The sample holds other DNA sequences that translate to the same CDR3. This sequence joins TRBV5-1 and TRBJ2-5; a weak D match, TRBD2 (6 bases). Germline V CDR1 and CDR2: SGHRS, YFSETQ. V lost 0 bases and J 2 bases, leaving 8 bases between the germline ends. The CDR3 is 14 residues long. CDR3 in amino acids: CASSLAGTQETQYF. The DNA of the CDR3 is TGCGCCAGCAGCTTGGCGGGGACTCAAGAGACCCAGTACTTC.

The rearrangement uses TRBV5-4 and TRBJ1-4; 8 bases map to TRBD1. CDR1 is SGHNT, CDR2 YYREEE, per germline (reference sequence). V was pared by 7 bases and J by 4 bases, with 3 bases of the junction left unmatched. This CDR3 region has 13 residues. The CDR3: CASGDRGNEKLFF. The CDR3 coding sequence is TGTGCCAGCGGCGACAGGGGTAATGAAAAACTGTTTTTT.

The V gene is TRBV12-3 or TRBV12-4, the J gene TRBJ1-6, with 7 bases fitting TRBD1. The CDR3 extends over 13 amino acids. The V gene end was trimmed by 5 bases and the J gene end by 11 bases; junction bases not matched to a gene: 6. The CDR3 sequence: CASSLYRGTPLHF. The CDR3 DNA follows: TGTGCCAGCAGTCTGTACAGGGGTACACCCCTCCACTTT.

A few counts support this clone. The chain carries TRBV6-5 and TRBJ2-1, with D uncertain. Germline V lookup: CDR1 MNHEY, CDR2 SVGAGI. The CDR3 totals 16 residues. Between the trimmed V and J ends, which lost 0 bases and 0 bases, there was a span of 9 bases. The CDR3 nucleotides are TGTGCCAGCAGTTACTCTGGAGCCAGCTCCTACAATGAGCAGTTCTTC. This sequence encodes CASSYSGASSYNEQFF.

The chain joins TRBV5-5 to TRBJ2-7; 7 nucleotides align to TRBD2. The CDR3 runs 16 residues. The V gene end was trimmed by 4 bases and the J gene end by 0 bases; junction bases not matched to a gene: 10. CDR1 and CDR2 (germline): SGHKS, YYEKEE (reference sequence). The CDR3 reads CASSADDGGSSYEQYF. The CDR3 DNA is TGTGCCAGCAGCGCCGATGACGGGGGGTCCTCCTACGAGCAGTACTTC. The variable domain in full, completed from reference TRBV5-5 and TRBJ2-7, reads DAGVTQSPTHLIKTRGQQVTLRCSPISGHKSVSWYQQVLGQGPQFIFQYYEKEERGRGNFPDRFSARQFPNYSSELNVNALLLGDSALYLCASSADDGGSSYEQYFGPGTRLTVT.

The V and J genes are TRBV18 and TRBJ2-4, with 12 bases aligning to TRBD1. The length of the CDR3 is 15 residues. CDR1 and CDR2 from the germline V gene are KGHSH and LQKENI. V was pared by 3 bases and J by 9 bases, with 6 bases of the junction left unmatched. The CDR3 region is CASSPGTGGRGIQYF. For the CDR3, the DNA is TGTGCCAGCTCACCCGGGACAGGGGGCAGGGGCATTCAGTACTTC.

The gene calls are TRBV7-8 and TRBJ2-4; no reliable D call. From germline, CDR1 is SGHVS and CDR2 FQNEAQ. Trimming took off 2 bases at V and 7 bases at J, with 9 bases between the two ends. The CDR3 is 13 amino acids. The CDR3 DNA follows: TGTGCCAGCAGCTTAACCCAGTCTAACATTCAGTACTTC. Translation gives CASSLTQSNIQYF. The full variable domain, its missing parts supplied by reference TRBV7-8 and TRBJ2-4, is GAGVSQSPRYKVAKRGQDVALRCDPISGHVSLFWYQQALGQGPEFLTYFQNEAQLDKSGLPSDRFFAERPEGSVSTLKIQRTQQEDSAVYLCASSLTQSNIQYFGAGTRLSVL.

The chain links TRBV19 to TRBJ1-2; tentative D call: TRBD1 (5 bases). CDR3 length: 15 residues. From germline, CDR1 is LNHDA and CDR2 SQIVND (reference sequence). The ends were cut back, 4 bases at V and 3 bases at J, with 15 bases in the middle. CDR3 amino acids: CASSRGRNVYYGYTF. The CDR3, as DNA: TGTGCCAGTAGTAGGGGCAGAAACGTATACTATGGCTACACCTTC.

The gene calls are TRBV7-8 and TRBJ2-5, with 8 bases lining up with TRBD1. The CDR3 runs to 13 residues. Looked up from germline, CDR1 is SGHVS and CDR2 is FQNEAQ. J lost 5 bases, V lost 4 bases, and 3 bases had no gene match. The CDR3, as DNA: TGTGCCAGCAGCTCAGGGGGCGCGGAGACCCAGTACTTC. Protein product: CASSSGGAETQYF.

V and J are TRBV7-2 and TRBJ2-2; the match to TRBD2 covers 10 bases. The CDR3 is made up of 15 amino acids. Germline assignment: CDR1 SGHTA and CDR2 FQGNSA. With 6 bases clipped from V and 6 bases from J, the junction kept 7 bases outside the gene matches. The CDR3 DNA is TGTGCCAGCAGTCGCCTAGCGGGGGCCGCCGGGGAGCTGTTTTTT. Encoded protein: CASSRLAGAAGELFF.

The chain has TRBV6-2 or TRBV6-3 and TRBJ1-1; 7 bases fit TRBD1. Germline CDR1 reads MNHEY; CDR2 reads SVGEGT. J gave up 10 bases and V 2 bases, and 10 bases lay outside the gene matches. CDR3 length equals 14 residues. DNA of the CDR3: TGTGCCAGCAGTTACGGACAGGCCCCGGGGAGAGCTTTCTTT. Protein sequence: CASSYGQAPGRAFF.

The CDR3 region has the DNA TGTCCCCGCCGGGCCCGACGGACAGCCTTTTACGAGCAGTACTTC. Translation gives CPRRARRTAFYEQYF. The J gene is TRBJ2-7, the V gene TRBV24-1; a possible D gene is TRBD1 (6 bases). CDR1 is KGHDR, CDR2 SFDVKD, per germline. The CDR3 extends over 15 amino acids.

V usage is TRBV6-1 and J usage is TRBJ2-2, with TRBD2 as a possible D gene (6 bases). The CDR3 covers 16 residues. CDR1 and CDR2 from the germline V gene are MNHNS and SASEGT. Deletions cut 1 base from V and 7 bases from J, with 16 bases between. The chain's CDR3 is CASSEVGWRVGGELFF. In DNA form, the CDR3 reads TGTGCCAGCAGTGAAGTGGGCTGGAGGGTTGGCGGGGAGCTGTTTTTT.

In its sample, this clone was seen once. This chain uses TRBV15 with TRBJ2-5, with TRBD2 as a possible D gene (7 bases). Trimming pared 7 bases from V and 5 bases from J, leaving 11 bases between. CDR1 and CDR2 (germline): LNHNV, YYDKDF (reference sequence). The CDR3 spans 12 residues. This CDR3 is CATKQGGETQYF. CDR3 nucleotides: TGTGCCACCAAACAGGGAGGGGAGACCCAGTACTTC.